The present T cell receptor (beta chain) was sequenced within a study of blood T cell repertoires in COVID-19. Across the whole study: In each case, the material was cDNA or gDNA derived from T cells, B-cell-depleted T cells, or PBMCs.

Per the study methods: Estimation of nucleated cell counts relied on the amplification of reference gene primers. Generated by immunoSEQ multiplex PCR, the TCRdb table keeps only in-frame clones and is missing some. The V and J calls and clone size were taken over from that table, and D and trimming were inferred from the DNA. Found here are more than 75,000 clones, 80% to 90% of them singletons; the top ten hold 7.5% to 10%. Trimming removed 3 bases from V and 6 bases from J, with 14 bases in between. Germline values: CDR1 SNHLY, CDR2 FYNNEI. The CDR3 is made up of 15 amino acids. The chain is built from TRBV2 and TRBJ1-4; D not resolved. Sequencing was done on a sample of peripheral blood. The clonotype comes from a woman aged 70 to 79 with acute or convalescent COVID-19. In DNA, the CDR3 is TGTGCCAGCAGTGACCGGGGTACGTGGGATGAAAAACTGTTTTTT. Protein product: CASSDRGTWDEKLFF.